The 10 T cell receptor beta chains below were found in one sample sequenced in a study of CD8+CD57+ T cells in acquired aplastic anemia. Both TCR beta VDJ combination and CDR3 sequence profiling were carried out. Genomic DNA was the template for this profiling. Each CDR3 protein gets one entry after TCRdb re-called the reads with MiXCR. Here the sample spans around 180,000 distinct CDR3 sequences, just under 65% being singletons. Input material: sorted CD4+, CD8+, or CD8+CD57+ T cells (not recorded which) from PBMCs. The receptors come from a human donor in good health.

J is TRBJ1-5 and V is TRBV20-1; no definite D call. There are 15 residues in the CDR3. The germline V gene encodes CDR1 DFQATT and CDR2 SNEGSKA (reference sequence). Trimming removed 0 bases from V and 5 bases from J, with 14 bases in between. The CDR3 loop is CSARDPGVGDQPQHF. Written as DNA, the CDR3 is TGCAGTGCTAGAGACCCCGGGGTCGGAGATCAGCCCCAGCATTTT.

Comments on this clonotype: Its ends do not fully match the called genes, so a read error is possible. The chain's CDR3 is CATSRAGTAPRFEQFF. CDR3 sequence (DNA): TGTGCTACCAGCAGAGCAGGGACAGCGCCCCGCTTTGAGCAGTTCTTC. The genes are TRBV15 and TRBJ2-1; 7 bases align to TRBD1. This CDR3 comprises 16 residues. Germline V gene lookup returns CDR1 LNHNV and CDR2 YYDKDF (reference sequence).

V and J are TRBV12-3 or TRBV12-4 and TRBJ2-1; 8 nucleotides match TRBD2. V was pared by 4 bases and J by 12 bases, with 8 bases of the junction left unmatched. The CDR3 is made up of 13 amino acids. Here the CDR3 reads CASSYGGAARQFF. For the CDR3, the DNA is TGTGCCAGCAGTTACGGGGGGGCAGCTAGGCAGTTCTTC.

The CDR3 region is CASIGDRGLEAFF. CDR3 sequence (DNA): TGTGCCAGTATAGGGGACAGGGGCCTTGAAGCTTTCTTT. V is TRBV19 and J is TRBJ1-1, with 10 bases aligning to TRBD1. Losses at the gene ends were 7 bases for V and 7 bases for J; bases not matched to a gene: 6. The germline V gene encodes CDR1 LNHDA and CDR2 SQIVND (reference sequence). There are 13 residues in the CDR3.

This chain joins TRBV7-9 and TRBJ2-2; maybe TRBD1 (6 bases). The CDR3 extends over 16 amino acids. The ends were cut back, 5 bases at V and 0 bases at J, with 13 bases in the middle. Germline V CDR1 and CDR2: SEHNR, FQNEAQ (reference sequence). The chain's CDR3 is CASSPPTGSNTGELFF. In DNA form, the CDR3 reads TGTGCCAGCAGCCCACCCACAGGGTCGAACACCGGGGAGCTGTTTTTT.

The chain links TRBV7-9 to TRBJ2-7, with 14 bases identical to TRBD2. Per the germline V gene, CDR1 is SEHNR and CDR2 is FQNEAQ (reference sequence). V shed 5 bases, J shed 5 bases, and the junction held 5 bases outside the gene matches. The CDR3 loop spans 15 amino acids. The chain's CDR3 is CASSQTSGRAHEQYF. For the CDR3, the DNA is TGTGCCAGCAGCCAGACTAGCGGGAGGGCCCACGAGCAGTACTTC.

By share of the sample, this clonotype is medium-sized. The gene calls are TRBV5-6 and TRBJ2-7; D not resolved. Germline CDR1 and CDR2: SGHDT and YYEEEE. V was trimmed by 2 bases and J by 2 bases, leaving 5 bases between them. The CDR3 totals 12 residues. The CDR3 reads CASSLSTYEQYF. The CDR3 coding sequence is TGTGCCAGCAGCTTATCAACCTACGAGCAGTACTTC.

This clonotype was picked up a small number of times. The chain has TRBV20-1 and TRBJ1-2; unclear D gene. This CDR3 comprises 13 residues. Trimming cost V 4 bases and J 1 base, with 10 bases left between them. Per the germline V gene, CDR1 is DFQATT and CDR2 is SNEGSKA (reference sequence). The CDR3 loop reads CSATRTDNYGYTF. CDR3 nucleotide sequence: TGCAGTGCTACCCGGACGGATAACTATGGCTACACCTTC.

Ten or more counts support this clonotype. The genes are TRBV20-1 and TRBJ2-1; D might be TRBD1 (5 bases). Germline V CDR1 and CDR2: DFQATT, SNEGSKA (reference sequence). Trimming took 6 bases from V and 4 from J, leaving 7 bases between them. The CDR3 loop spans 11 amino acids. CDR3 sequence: CSAGHYNEQFF. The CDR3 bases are TGCAGTGCCGGACATTACAATGAGCAGTTCTTC.

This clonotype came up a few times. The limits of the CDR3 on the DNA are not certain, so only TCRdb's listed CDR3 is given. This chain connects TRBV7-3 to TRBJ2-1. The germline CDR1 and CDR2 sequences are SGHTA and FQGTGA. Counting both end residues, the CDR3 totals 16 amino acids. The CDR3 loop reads CASSLVGGGSHNEQLF.